The next 24 T cell receptor beta chains were all read from a single sample in a study of blood T cell repertoires in COVID-19. Data came from immunoSEQ multiplex PCR; TCRdb stores just in-frame clones and leaves some out. The data show 150,000 to 180,000 clones, around 85% seen once. What was sequenced was peripheral blood. These TCRs come from an older woman with acute or convalescent COVID-19.

The chain couples TRBV2 to TRBJ2-6; TRBD1 might be the D (6 bases). Between the trimmed V and J ends, which lost 6 bases and 2 bases, there was a span of 14 bases. Germline V gives CDR1 SNHLY, CDR2 FYNNEI. There are 16 residues in the CDR3. The CDR3 loop reads CASSDDRLAGANVLTF. The CDR3 DNA reads as TGTGCCAGCAGCGATGACAGGCTGGCTGGGGCCAACGTCCTGACTTTC.

This chain connects TRBV11-2 to TRBJ1-1, with D hard to call. Germline loops: CDR1 SGHAT, CDR2 FQNNGV. This CDR3 is 15 amino acids long. V lost 1 base and J lost 0, with 9 bases in between. The CDR3 DNA is TGTGCCAGCAGCTTAGTCGGGTGGATGAACACTGAAGCTTTCTTT. Residues: CASSLVGWMNTEAFF.

The chain joins TRBV4-2 to TRBJ1-2; 8 positions match TRBD1. The CDR3 is made up of 15 amino acids. Germline assignment: CDR1 LGHNA and CDR2 YNFKEQ. The V segment lost 1 base and the J segment 5 bases; nucleotides outside the gene matches: 6. In DNA, the CDR3 is TGTGCCAGCAGCCAAGGAGGGGGGACAGGTTATGGCTACACCTTC. Its protein is CASSQGGGTGYGYTF.

The rearrangement joins TRBV4-1 to TRBJ1-2, with 7 bases identical to TRBD1. Germline V gene data show CDR1 as MGHRA and CDR2 as YSYEKL. V shed 4 bases and J 0 bases; nucleotides not matched to a gene: 8. This CDR3 has 16 residues. This CDR3 reads CASSLTGKSANYGYTF. CDR3 DNA: TGCGCCAGCAGCCTGACAGGGAAGTCAGCTAACTATGGCTACACCTTC.

The chain uses TRBV19 and TRBJ2-6, with D tentatively TRBD2 (6 bases). V was cut by 7 bases and J by 4 bases, with 17 bases left in between. In germline, CDR1 is LNHDA, CDR2 SQIVND (reference sequence). This CDR3 has 16 residues. This CDR3 is CASTSGRGSGANVLTF. DNA for the CDR3: TGTGCCAGTACCTCGGGCCGGGGGTCGGGGGCCAACGTCCTGACTTTC.

The chain links TRBV7-9 to TRBJ1-4, with a possible D match to TRBD1 (5 bases). The CDR3 length is 16 residues. Between the trimmed V and J ends, which lost 5 bases and 0 bases, there was a span of 13 bases. Germline CDR1 and CDR2: SEHNR and FQNEAQ (reference sequence). The CDR3 here is CASSRAGVATNEKLFF. The CDR3 nucleotides are TGTGCCAGCAGCCGGGCGGGGGTAGCAACTAATGAAAAACTGTTTTTT.

This clone was seen a few times. The sample carries other DNA sequences with the same CDR3. The chain is built from TRBV7-3 and TRBJ2-1, with 7 bases identical to TRBD1. This CDR3 has 14 amino acids. CDR1 and CDR2 (germline): SGHTA, FQGTGA. V trimming: 5 bases; J trimming: 4 bases; junction bases outside the gene matches: 5. CDR3 loop: CASSPGGSYNEQFF. In DNA, the CDR3 is TGTGCCAGCAGCCCAGGGGGAAGTTACAATGAGCAGTTCTTC.

This chain uses TRBV5-8 with TRBJ1-2, with D possibly matching TRBD1 (6 bases). The CDR3 runs to 15 residues. Deletions cut 1 base from V and 4 bases from J, with 14 bases between. Germline V CDR1 and CDR2: SGHTS, YDEGEE. The CDR3: CASSLKQGLLYGYTF. In nucleotides, the CDR3 is TGTGCCAGCAGCTTGAAGCAGGGGCTCCTCTATGGCTACACCTTC.

The CDR3 is CASSQIGTGGGKTEAFF. The CDR3, as DNA: TGTGCCAGCAGCCAAATTGGGACAGGGGGCGGGAAGACTGAAGCTTTCTTT. The V call is TRBV4-2, the J call TRBJ1-1; 12 bases line up with TRBD1. Germline CDR1 reads LGHNA; CDR2 reads YNFKEQ. J was trimmed by 5 bases and V by 2 bases; bases with no gene match: 9. The CDR3 extends over 17 amino acids.

The V gene is TRBV30, the J gene TRBJ1-3; no clear D. Germline V lookup: CDR1 GTSNPN, CDR2 SVGIG (reference sequence). The CDR3 runs 13 residues. V gave up 0 bases and J gave up 4 bases, with 7 bases separating them. Here the CDR3 DNA reads TGTGCCTGGAGTGTGCAGTGGGGAAACACCATATATTTT. This gives the protein CAWSVQWGNTIYF.

The gene calls are TRBV2 and TRBJ1-2; D remains unclear. The CDR3 is 11 amino acids. Germline V gene sequence: CDR1 SNHLY, CDR2 FYNNEI. The V gene lost 7 bases and the J gene lost 2 bases, with 5 bases spanning the gap. This chain's CDR3 is CASTANYGYTF. The CDR3 coding sequence is TGTGCCAGCACAGCGAACTATGGCTACACCTTC. The full variable domain, completed using reference TRBV2 and TRBJ1-2, is EPEVTQTPSHQVTQMGQEVILRCVPISNHLYFYWYRQILGQKVEFLVSFYNNEISEKSEIFDDQFSVERPDGSNFTLKIRSTKLEDSAMYFCASTANYGYTFGSGTRLTVV.

The V call is TRBV30, the J call TRBJ2-7; D gene ambiguous. CDR1 is GTSNPN and CDR2 is SVGIG in the germline V gene (reference sequence). The CDR3 totals 13 residues. V was trimmed by 4 bases and J by 2 bases, leaving 12 bases between them. This CDR3 reads CAWNDGQTYEQYV. The CDR3 DNA reads as TGTGCCTGGAACGATGGGCAGACCTACGAGCAGTACGTC.

The gene calls are TRBV6-2 or TRBV6-3 and TRBJ2-5; 10 bases agree with TRBD2. The germline V gene has CDR1 MNHEY and CDR2 SVGEGT. This CDR3 has 16 amino acids. V dropped 6 bases and J dropped 2; count of bases not matched to a gene: 9. CDR3 in amino acids: CASSFGIAGGQETQYF. CDR3 DNA sequence: TGTGCCAGCAGCTTTGGGATAGCGGGGGGACAAGAGACCCAGTACTTC.

This chain links TRBV5-1 with TRBJ1-6; D may be TRBD1 (6 bases). The V gene lost 3 bases and the J gene lost 6 bases, with 13 bases spanning the gap. The V gene's germline CDR1 is SGHRS and CDR2 YFSETQ. The CDR3 contains 15 residues. The CDR3 bases are TGCGCCAGCAGCTCCACAGACAGGACTAATTCACCCCTCCACTTT. This gives the protein CASSSTDRTNSPLHF. The full variable domain, rest sourced from reference TRBV5-1 and TRBJ1-6, is KAGVTQTPRYLIKTRGQQVTLSCSPISGHRSVSWYQQTPGQGLQFLFEYFSETQRNKGNFPGRFSGRQFSNSRSEMNVSTLELGDSALYLCASSSTDRTNSPLHFGNGTRLTVT.

The rearrangement links TRBV6-6 to TRBJ2-7; 8 nucleotides match TRBD2. CDR1 is MNHNY and CDR2 is SVGAGI in the germline V gene (reference sequence). CDR3 length: 14 amino acids. Trimming took 6 bases from V and 3 from J; bases not matched to a gene: 7. DNA of the CDR3: TGTGCCAGCAGCTCCTTCAGCGGGGGCTACGAGCAGTACTTC. Translating it yields CASSSFSGGYEQYF.

This clone was seen just once. The chain has TRBV6-6 and TRBJ1-2; 7 bases are a match to TRBD1. Germline CDR1 MNHNY, CDR2 SVGAGI (reference sequence). With 6 bases clipped from V and 4 bases from J, the junction kept 14 bases outside the gene matches. The CDR3 runs 16 residues. The CDR3 loop is CASSQTRGQRTYGYTF. Here the CDR3 DNA reads TGTGCCAGCAGCCAAACCCGGGGACAGCGGACCTATGGCTACACCTTC.

The chain links TRBV5-4 to TRBJ2-3; a possible D gene is TRBD2 (7 bases). V was trimmed by 0 bases and J by 0 bases, leaving 14 bases between them. Germline loops: CDR1 SGHNT, CDR2 YYREEE (reference sequence). The CDR3 totals 17 residues. The chain's CDR3 is CASSLAGGGGSTDTQYF. DNA of the CDR3: TGTGCCAGCAGCTTGGCCGGGGGCGGGGGCAGCACAGATACGCAGTATTTT.

The chain links TRBV5-8 to TRBJ2-7; a possible D gene is TRBD2 (5 bases). In germline, CDR1 is SGHTS, CDR2 YDEGEE. V lost 5 bases to trimming and J lost 3 bases, with 18 bases between them. The CDR3 extends over 15 amino acids. The CDR3: CASSRANAGGYEQYF. Written as DNA, the CDR3 is TGTGCCAGCAGTCGAGCCAACGCTGGAGGCTACGAGCAGTACTTC.

This chain connects TRBV19 to TRBJ2-3; 10 bases fit TRBD2. The CDR3 consists of 15 residues. The V segment lost 3 bases and the J segment 3 bases; nucleotides outside the gene matches: 3. CDR1 is LNHDA and CDR2 is SQIVND in the germline V gene (reference sequence). The CDR3: CASSMRAGGTDTQYF. For the CDR3, the DNA is TGTGCCAGTAGTATGCGAGCGGGAGGGACAGATACGCAGTATTTT. The complete variable domain, with remaining parts taken from reference TRBV19 and TRBJ2-3, reads DGGITQSPKYLFRKEGQNVTLSCEQNLNHDAMYWYRQDPGQGLRLIYYSQIVNDFQKGDIAEGYSVSREKKESFPLTVTSAQKNPTAFYLCASSMRAGGTDTQYFGPGTRLTVL.

This clone showed up just a few times. This chain connects TRBV28 to TRBJ1-1; 10 nucleotides align to TRBD1. V lost 6 bases, J lost 0 bases, and 1 base stayed unmatched. Looked up from germline, CDR1 is MDHEN and CDR2 is SYDVKM. The CDR3 length is 14 residues. The CDR3 protein is CASRGQGLNTEAFF. DNA of the CDR3: TGTGCCAGCAGGGGACAGGGGTTGAACACTGAAGCTTTCTTT.

The V gene is TRBV6-5, the J gene TRBJ1-3, with D perhaps matching TRBD1 (6 bases). CDR1 and CDR2 from the germline V gene are MNHEY and SVGAGI. The CDR3 has 15 residues. Between the trimmed V and J ends, which lost 0 bases and 4 bases, there was a span of 10 bases. CDR3 nucleotides: TGTGCCAGCAGTTACTCGAAGGGGGGGGGAAACACCATATATTTT. This sequence encodes CASSYSKGGGNTIYF.

The chain recombines TRBV5-1 with TRBJ2-5, with TRBD1 matching over 12 bases. V dropped 4 bases and J dropped 4; count of bases not matched to a gene: 5. Per germline, CDR1 SGHRS and CDR2 YFSETQ. The CDR3 totals 15 residues. CDR3 region: CASSAGTGGVETQYF. CDR3 in DNA: TGCGCCAGCAGCGCCGGGACAGGGGGCGTAGAGACCCAGTACTTC.

The chain combines TRBV27 with TRBJ1-5, with D perhaps matching TRBD1 (5 bases). Trimming left V 0 bases short and J 0 bases short, with 12 bases between. Germline-derived CDR1 and CDR2 are MNHEY and SMNVEV (reference sequence). This CDR3 is 17 amino acids long. The CDR3 region has the DNA TGTGCCAGCAGTTTATCGGCCAGGGATTATAGCAATCAGCCCCAGCATTTT. It codes for CASSLSARDYSNQPQHF.

The CDR3 bases are TGTGCCAGCAGGAAGGAGGGGAACACTGAAGCTTTCTTT. Amino acids: CASRKEGNTEAFF. The gene calls are TRBV28 and TRBJ1-1, with D unclear. The CDR3 consists of 13 residues. The germline V gene has CDR1 MDHEN and CDR2 SYDVKM. Trimming took 6 bases from V and 1 from J, leaving 9 bases between them.